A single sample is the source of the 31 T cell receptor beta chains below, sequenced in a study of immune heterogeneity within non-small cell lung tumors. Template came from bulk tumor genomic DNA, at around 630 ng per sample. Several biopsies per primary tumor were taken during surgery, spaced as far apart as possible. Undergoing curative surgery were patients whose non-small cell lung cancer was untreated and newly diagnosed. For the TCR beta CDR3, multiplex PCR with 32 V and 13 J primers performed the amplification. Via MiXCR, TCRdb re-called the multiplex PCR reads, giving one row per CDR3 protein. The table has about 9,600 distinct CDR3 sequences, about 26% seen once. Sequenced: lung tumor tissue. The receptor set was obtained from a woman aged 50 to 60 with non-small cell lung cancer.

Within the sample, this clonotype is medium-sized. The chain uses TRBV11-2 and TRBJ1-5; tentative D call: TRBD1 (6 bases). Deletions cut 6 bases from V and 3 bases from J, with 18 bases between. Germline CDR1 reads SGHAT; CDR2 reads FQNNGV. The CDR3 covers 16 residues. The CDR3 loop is CASRRGGGDNNQPQHF. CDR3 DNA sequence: TGTGCCAGCAGGAGGGGAGGGGGGGACAACAATCAGCCCCAGCATTTT.

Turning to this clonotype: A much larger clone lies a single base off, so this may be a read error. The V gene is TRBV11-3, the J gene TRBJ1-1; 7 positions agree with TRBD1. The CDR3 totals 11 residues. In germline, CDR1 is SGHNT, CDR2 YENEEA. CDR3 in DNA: TGTGCCAGGAGCTTAGGGACAGACGCTTTCTTT. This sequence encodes CARSLGTDAFF.

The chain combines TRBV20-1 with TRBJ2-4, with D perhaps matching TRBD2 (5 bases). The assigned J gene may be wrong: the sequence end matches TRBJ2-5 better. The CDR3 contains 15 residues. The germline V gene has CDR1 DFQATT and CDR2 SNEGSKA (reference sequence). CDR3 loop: CSAMMTRSGIETQYF. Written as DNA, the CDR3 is TGCAGTGCTATGATGACTCGATCCGGGATAGAGACCCAGTACTTC.

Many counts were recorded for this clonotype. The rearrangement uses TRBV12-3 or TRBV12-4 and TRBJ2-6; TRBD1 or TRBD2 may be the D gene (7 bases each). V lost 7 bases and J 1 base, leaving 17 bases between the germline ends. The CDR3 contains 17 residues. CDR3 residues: CASTPGQGGSGANVLTF. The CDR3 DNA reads TGTGCCAGCACCCCGGGTCAGGGGGGGTCTGGGGCCAACGTCCTGACTTTC.

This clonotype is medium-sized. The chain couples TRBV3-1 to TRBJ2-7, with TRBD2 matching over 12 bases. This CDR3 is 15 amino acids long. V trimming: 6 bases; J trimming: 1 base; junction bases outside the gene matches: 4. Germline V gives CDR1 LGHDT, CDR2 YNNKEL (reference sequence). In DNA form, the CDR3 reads TGTGCCAGCAGAACCGGACTAGCGGGATCCTACGAGCAGTACTTC. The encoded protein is CASRTGLAGSYEQYF.

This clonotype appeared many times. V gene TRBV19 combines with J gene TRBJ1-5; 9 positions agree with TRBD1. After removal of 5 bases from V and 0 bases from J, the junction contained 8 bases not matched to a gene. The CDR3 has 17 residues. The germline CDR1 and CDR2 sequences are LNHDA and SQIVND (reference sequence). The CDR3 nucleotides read TGTGCCAGTAGTTCACAGGGGGCGGAATATAGCAATCAGCCCCAGCATTTT. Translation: CASSSQGAEYSNQPQHF.

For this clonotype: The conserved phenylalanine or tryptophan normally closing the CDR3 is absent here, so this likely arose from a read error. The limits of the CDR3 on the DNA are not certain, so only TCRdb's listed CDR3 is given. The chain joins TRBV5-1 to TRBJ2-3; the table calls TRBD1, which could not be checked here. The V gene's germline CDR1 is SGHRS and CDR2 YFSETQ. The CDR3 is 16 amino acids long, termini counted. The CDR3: CASRQPTGGYEQYFGP.

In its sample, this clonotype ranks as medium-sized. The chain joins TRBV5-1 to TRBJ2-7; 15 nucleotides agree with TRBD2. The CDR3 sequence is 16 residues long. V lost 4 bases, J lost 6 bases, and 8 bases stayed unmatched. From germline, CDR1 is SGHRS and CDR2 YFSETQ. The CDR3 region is CASSRGTSGRLSEQYF. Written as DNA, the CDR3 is TGCGCCAGCAGCAGGGGGACTAGCGGGAGGTTAAGCGAGCAGTACTTC.

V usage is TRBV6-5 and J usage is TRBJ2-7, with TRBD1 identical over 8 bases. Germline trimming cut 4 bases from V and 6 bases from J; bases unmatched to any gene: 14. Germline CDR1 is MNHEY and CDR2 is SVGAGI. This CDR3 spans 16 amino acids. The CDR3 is CASSFDLGTGIGEQYF. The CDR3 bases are TGTGCCAGCAGTTTCGACCTAGGGACAGGAATCGGCGAGCAGTACTTC.

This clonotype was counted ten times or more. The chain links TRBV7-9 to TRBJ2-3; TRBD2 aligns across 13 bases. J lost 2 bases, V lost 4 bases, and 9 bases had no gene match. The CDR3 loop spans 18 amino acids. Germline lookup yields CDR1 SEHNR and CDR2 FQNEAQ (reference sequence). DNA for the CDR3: TGTGCCAGCAGCTCCCTAACTAGCGGGAGGGGGGCCACAGATACGCAGTATTTT. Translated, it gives CASSSLTSGRGATDTQYF.

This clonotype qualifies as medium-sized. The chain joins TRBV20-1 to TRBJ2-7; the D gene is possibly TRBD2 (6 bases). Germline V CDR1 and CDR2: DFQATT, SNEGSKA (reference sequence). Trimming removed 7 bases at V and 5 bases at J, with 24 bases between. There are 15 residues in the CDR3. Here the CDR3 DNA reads TGCAGTGTCATCAGAGGAGGGGCGATTGGCAACGAGCAGTACTTC. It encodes CSVIRGGAIGNEQYF.

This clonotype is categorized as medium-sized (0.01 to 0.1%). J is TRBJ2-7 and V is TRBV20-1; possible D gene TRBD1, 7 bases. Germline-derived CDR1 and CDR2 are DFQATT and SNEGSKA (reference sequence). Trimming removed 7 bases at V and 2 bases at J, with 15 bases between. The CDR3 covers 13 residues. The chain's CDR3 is CSGEAGGTYEQYF. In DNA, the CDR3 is TGCAGTGGGGAGGCAGGGGGGACCTACGAGCAGTACTTC.

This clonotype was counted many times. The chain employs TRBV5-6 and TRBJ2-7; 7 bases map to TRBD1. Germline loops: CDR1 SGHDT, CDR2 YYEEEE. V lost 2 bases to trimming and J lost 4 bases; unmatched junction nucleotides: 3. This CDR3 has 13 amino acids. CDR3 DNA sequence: TGTGCCAGCAGCTTTAGACAGGGATACGAGCAGTACTTC. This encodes CASSFRQGYEQYF. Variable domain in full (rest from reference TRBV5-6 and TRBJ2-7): DAGVTQSPTHLIKTRGQQVTLRCSPKSGHDTVSWYQQALGQGPQFIFQYYEEEERQRGNFPDRFSGHQFPNYSSELNVNALLLGDSALYLCASSFRQGYEQYFGPGTRLTVT.

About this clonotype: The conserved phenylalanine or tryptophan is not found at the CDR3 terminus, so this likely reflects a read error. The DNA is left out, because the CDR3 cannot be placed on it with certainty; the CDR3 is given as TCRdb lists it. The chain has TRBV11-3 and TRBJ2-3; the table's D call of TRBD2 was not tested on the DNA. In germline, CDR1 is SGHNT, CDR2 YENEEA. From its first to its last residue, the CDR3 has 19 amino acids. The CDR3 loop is CASSLTPLLGIAYEQYFGP.

The CDR3 protein is CASSEAAPGSYADTQYF. CDR3 nucleotides: TGTGCCAGCAGTGAAGCCGCACCGGGGTCTTACGCAGATACGCAGTATTTT. The chain joins TRBV2 to TRBJ2-3; D is perhaps TRBD2 (5 bases). Germline assignment: CDR1 SNHLY and CDR2 FYNNEI. The germline V and J ends were trimmed by 0 bases and 4 bases, with 17 bases remaining between them. The CDR3 runs to 17 residues.

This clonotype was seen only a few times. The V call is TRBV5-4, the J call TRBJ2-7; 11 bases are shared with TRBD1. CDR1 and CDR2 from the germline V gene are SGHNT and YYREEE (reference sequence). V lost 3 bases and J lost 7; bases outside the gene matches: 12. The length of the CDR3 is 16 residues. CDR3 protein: CASSYGQGAFLGEQYF. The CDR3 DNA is TGTGCCAGCAGCTACGGACAGGGGGCCTTCCTGGGGGAGCAGTACTTC.

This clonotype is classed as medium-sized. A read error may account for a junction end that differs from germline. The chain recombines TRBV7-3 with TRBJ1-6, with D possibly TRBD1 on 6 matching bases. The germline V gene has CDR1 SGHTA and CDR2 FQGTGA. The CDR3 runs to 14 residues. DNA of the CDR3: TGTGCCAGCAGCATAACAGGGCGAAATTCACCCCTCCACTTT. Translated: CASSITGRNSPLHF. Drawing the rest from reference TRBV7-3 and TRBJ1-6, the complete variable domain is GAGVSQTPSNKVTEKGKYVELRCDPISGHTALYWYRQSLGQGPEFLIYFQGTGAADDSGLPNDRFFAVRPEGSVSTLKIQRTERGDSAVYLCASSITGRNSPLHFGNGTRLTVT.

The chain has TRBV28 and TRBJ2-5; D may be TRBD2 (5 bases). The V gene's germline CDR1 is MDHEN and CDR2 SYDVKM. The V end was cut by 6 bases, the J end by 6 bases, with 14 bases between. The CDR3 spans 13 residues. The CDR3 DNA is TGTGCCAGCAGGGGTTGGACTCTAAAGACCCAGTACTTC. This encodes CASRGWTLKTQYF.

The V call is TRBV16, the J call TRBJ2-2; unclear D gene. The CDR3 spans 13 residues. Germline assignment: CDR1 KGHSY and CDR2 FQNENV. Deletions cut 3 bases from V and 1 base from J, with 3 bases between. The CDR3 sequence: CASSQLNTGELFF. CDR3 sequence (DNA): TGTGCCAGCAGCCAGTTGAACACCGGGGAGCTGTTTTTT.

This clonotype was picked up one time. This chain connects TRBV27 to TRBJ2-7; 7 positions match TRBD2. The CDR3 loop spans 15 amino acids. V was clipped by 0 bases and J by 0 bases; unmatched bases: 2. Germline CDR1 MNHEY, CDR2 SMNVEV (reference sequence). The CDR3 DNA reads TGTGCCAGCAGTTTATCAGCGGGGTTCTCCTACGAGCAGTACTTC. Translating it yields CASSLSAGFSYEQYF.

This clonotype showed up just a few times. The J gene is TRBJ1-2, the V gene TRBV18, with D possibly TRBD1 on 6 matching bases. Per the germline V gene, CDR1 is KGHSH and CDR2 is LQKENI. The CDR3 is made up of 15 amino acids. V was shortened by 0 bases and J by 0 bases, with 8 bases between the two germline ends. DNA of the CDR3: TGTGCCAGCTCACCACCCGCAGGGGCTAACTATGGCTACACCTTC. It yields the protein CASSPPAGANYGYTF.

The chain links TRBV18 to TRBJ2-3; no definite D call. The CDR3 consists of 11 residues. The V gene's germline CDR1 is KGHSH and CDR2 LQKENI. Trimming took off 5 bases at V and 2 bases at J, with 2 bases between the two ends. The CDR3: CASSITDTQYF. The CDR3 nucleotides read TGTGCCAGCTCAATCACAGATACGCAGTATTTT.

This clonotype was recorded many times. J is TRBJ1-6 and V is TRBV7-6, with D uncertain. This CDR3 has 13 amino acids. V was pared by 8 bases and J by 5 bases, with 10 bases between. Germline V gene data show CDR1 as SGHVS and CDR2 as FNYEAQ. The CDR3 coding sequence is TGTGCCAGCTCGGGTTACAATAATTCACCCCTCCACTTT. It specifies CASSGYNNSPLHF.

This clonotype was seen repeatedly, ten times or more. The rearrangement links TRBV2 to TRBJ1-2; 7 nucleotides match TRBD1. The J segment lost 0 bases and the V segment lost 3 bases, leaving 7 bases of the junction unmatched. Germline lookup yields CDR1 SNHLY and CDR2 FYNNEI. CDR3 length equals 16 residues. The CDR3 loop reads CASSDKGAGANYGYTF. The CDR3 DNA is TGTGCCAGCAGTGACAAGGGGGCGGGAGCTAACTATGGCTACACCTTC.

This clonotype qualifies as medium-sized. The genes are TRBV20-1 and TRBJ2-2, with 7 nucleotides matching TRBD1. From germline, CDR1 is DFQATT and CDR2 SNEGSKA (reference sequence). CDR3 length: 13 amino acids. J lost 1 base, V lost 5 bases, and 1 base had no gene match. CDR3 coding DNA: TGCAGTGCTTGGACAGGGAACACCGGGGAGCTGTTTTTT. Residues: CSAWTGNTGELFF.

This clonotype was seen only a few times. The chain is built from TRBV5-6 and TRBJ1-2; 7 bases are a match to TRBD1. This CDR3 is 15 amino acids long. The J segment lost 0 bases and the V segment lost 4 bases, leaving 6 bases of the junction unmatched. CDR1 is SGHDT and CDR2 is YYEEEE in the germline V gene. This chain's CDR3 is CASSPEGASNYGYTF. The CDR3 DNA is TGTGCCAGCAGCCCCGAGGGGGCCTCTAACTATGGCTACACCTTC.

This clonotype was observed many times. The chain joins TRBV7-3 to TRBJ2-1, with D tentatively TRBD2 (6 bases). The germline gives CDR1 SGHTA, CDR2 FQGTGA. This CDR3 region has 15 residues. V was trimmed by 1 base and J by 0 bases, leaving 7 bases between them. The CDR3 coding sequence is TGTGCCAGCAGCTTAAGCGGGGACTCCTACAATGAGCAGTTCTTC. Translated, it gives CASSLSGDSYNEQFF.

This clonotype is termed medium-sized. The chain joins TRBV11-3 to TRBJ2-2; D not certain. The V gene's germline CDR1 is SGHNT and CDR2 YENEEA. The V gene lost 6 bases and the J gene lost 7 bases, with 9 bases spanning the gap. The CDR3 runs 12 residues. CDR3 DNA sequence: TGTGCCAGCAGTCCCTACGTCGGGGAGCTGTTTTTT. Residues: CASSPYVGELFF. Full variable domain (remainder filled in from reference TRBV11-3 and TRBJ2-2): EAGVVQSPRYKIIEKKQPVAFWCNPISGHNTLYWYLQNLGQGPELLIRYENEEAVDDSQLPKDRFSAERLKGVDSTLKIQPAELGDSAVYLCASSPYVGELFFGEGSRLTVL.

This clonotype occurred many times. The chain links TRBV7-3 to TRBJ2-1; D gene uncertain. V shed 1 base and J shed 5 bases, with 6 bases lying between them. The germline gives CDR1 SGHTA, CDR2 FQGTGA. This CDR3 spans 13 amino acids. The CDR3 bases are TGTGCCAGCAGCTTAAAAGTAAACAATGAGCAGTTCTTC. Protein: CASSLKVNNEQFF.

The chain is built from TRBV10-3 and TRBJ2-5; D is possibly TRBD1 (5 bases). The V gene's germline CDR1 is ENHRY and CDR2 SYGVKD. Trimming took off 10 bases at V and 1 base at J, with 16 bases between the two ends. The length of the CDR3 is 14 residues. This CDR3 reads CATIGDRTQETQYF. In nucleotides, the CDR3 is TGTGCCACCATCGGTGACAGAACCCAAGAGACCCAGTACTTC.

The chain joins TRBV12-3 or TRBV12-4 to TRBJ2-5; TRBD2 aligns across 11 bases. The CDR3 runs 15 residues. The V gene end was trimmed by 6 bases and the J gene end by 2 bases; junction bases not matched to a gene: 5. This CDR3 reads CASSPIAGGQETQYF. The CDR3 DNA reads TGTGCCAGCAGCCCAATAGCGGGGGGGCAAGAGACCCAGTACTTC.